The 21 T cell receptor beta chains in this list originate from one sample, sequenced in a study of spatial heterogeneity in lung cancer. Antigens of these TCRs are unknown. TCRdb processed the 5' RACE reads anew with MiXCR; each CDR3 protein has one entry. The sample consists of some 100,000 distinct CDR3 sequences, around 4.3% of them appearing once. Noted time point: sample taken at primary tumor resection. Points from the study as a whole: Mutation counts in tumors were tracked by counts of expanded intratumoral alpha and beta TCRs.

The source material was lung tumor tissue, sampled at surgery. The receptors stem from a male donor with early-stage non-small cell lung cancer.

This clonotype was seen ten or more times. The genes are TRBV27 and TRBJ1-4, with 7 nucleotides matching TRBD1. V shed 6 bases, J shed 3 bases, and the junction held 4 bases outside the gene matches. This CDR3 has 14 amino acids. Germline V CDR1 and CDR2: MNHEY, SMNVEV (reference sequence). Here the CDR3 DNA reads TGTGCCAGCAGAAAGGGGACAGCTAATGAAAAACTGTTTTTT. This gives the protein CASRKGTANEKLFF.

This clonotype was observed many times. The rearrangement links TRBV4-1 to TRBJ2-6; 7 positions agree with TRBD1. Trimming at V came to 2 bases and at J to 0 bases, leaving 7 bases not matched to a gene. The CDR3 runs 18 residues. Germline-derived CDR1 and CDR2 are MGHRA and YSYEKL. CDR3 region: CASSQLQGPYSGANVLTF. In nucleotides, the CDR3 is TGCGCCAGCAGCCAACTACAGGGGCCGTACTCTGGGGCCAACGTCCTGACTTTC.

This clonotype was found many times. This chain links TRBV5-4 with TRBJ2-5; 13 positions agree with TRBD2. There are 16 residues in the CDR3. Germline assignment: CDR1 SGHNT and CDR2 YYREEE (reference sequence). J was trimmed by 3 bases and V by 1 base; bases with no gene match: 3. This chain's CDR3 is CASSLFGLAGEETQYF. CDR3 bases: TGTGCCAGCAGCTTGTTTGGACTAGCGGGAGAAGAGACCCAGTACTTC. The full variable domain, rest sourced from reference TRBV5-4 and TRBJ2-5, is ETGVTQSPTHLIKTRGQQVTLRCSSQSGHNTVSWYQQALGQGPQFIFQYYREEENGRGNFPPRFSGLQFPNYSSELNVNALELDDSALYLCASSLFGLAGEETQYFGPGTRLLVL.

This clonotype was counted ten times or more. The chain combines TRBV12-3 or TRBV12-4 with TRBJ2-1; D gene ambiguous. V lost 1 base, J lost 0 bases, and 10 bases lay in between. This CDR3 is 16 amino acids long. The CDR3 bases are TGTGCCAGCAGTTTAGGAGGTCCTAGCTCCTACAATGAGCAGTTCTTC. Translating it yields CASSLGGPSSYNEQFF.

This clonotype has just a few counts. The chain has TRBV6-5 and TRBJ1-2, with TRBD1 as a possible D gene (5 bases). Trimming left V 7 bases short and J 0 bases short, with 15 bases between. The CDR3 extends over 15 amino acids. Per the germline V gene, CDR1 is MNHEY and CDR2 is SVGAGI. CDR3 sequence reads: CASKYGGWANYGYTF. The CDR3 DNA reads TGTGCCAGCAAGTATGGGGGTTGGGCTAACTATGGCTACACCTTC.

This rearrangement joins TRBV4-2 to TRBJ2-1; D might be TRBD1 (6 bases). The germline CDR1 and CDR2 sequences are LGHNA and YNFKEQ. The CDR3 is 16 residues long. V shed 1 base and J shed 6 bases, with 16 bases lying between them. This chain's CDR3 is CASSQGSARGSNEQFF. The CDR3 DNA reads as TGTGCCAGCAGCCAAGGATCCGCAAGGGGGAGCAATGAGCAGTTCTTC.

This chain links TRBV10-1 with TRBJ2-1, with 13 bases lining up with TRBD2. The length of the CDR3 is 18 residues. Unmatched junction bases numbered 6, after V lost 4 bases and J lost 0 bases. The germline V gene has CDR1 WNHNN and CDR2 SYGVQD (reference sequence). The CDR3 DNA reads TGCGCCAGCAGTGCCGGGACTAGCGGGGCAAGCTCCTACAATGAGCAGTTCTTC. Translated: CASSAGTSGASSYNEQFF.

Ten or more counts support this clonotype. The V call is TRBV12-3 or TRBV12-4, the J call TRBJ2-5; D gene unclear. The CDR3 is made up of 13 amino acids. Trimming stripped 7 bases from V and 0 bases from J, with 9 bases between. CDR3 in DNA: TGTGCCAGCACGGTACCGGACCAAGAGACCCAGTACTTC. Translated: CASTVPDQETQYF.

The table lists this clonotype with many counts. The chain combines TRBV11-2 with TRBJ2-1; D not resolved. The germline CDR1 and CDR2 sequences are SGHAT and FQNNGV. The V end was cut by 5 bases, the J end by 6 bases, with 11 bases between. The CDR3 extends over 13 amino acids. The CDR3 coding sequence is TGTGCCAGCAGCGCACAACTTGGCAATGAGCAGTTCTTC. Amino acids: CASSAQLGNEQFF.

This clonotype was recorded at least ten times. The rearrangement joins TRBV28 to TRBJ1-5; D not resolved. The germline CDR1 and CDR2 sequences are MDHEN and SYDVKM. The CDR3 sequence is 13 residues long. Deletions cut 6 bases from V and 6 bases from J, with 12 bases between. The CDR3 DNA is TGTGCCAGCAGCCCTGGGCCTTTTCAGCCCCAGCATTTT. The encoded protein is CASSPGPFQPQHF.

This clonotype appeared many times. This rearrangement joins TRBV10-3 to TRBJ2-3, with D uncertain. Germline CDR1 ENHRY, CDR2 SYGVKD. Trimming cost V 3 bases and J 0 bases, with 10 bases left between them. The CDR3 loop spans 15 amino acids. As DNA, the CDR3 is TGTGCCATCAGTGAAGTAGGTTCTAGCACAGATACGCAGTATTTT. This sequence encodes CAISEVGSSTDTQYF.

This clonotype has a count of ten or more. The chain employs TRBV27 and TRBJ1-5; D is unclear. The V gene lost 6 bases and the J gene lost 2 bases, with 5 bases spanning the gap. Per germline, CDR1 MNHEY and CDR2 SMNVEV (reference sequence). CDR3 size: 12 residues. The CDR3 nucleotides are TGTGCCAGCAGGCAGGGCAATCAGCCCCAGCATTTT. This translates into CASRQGNQPQHF.

This clonotype appeared many times. The rearrangement links TRBV4-1 to TRBJ1-1; D may be TRBD1 (5 bases). V lost 1 base and J 5 bases, leaving 14 bases between the germline ends. The CDR3 extends over 15 amino acids. CDR1 is MGHRA and CDR2 is YSYEKL in the germline V gene. CDR3 region: CASSQGGRGGTEAFF. DNA of the CDR3: TGCGCCAGCAGCCAAGGGGGGAGGGGAGGGACTGAAGCTTTCTTT.

There are many counts of this clonotype. V is TRBV7-6 and J is TRBJ2-3; D unclear. V was pared by 3 bases and J by 2 bases, with 9 bases between. This CDR3 comprises 14 residues. Per germline, CDR1 SGHVS and CDR2 FNYEAQ. In DNA form, the CDR3 reads TGTGCCAGCAGCTTCCCTTACACCACAGATACGCAGTATTTT. It specifies CASSFPYTTDTQYF.

This clonotype is termed medium-sized (0.01 to 0.1%). In DNA, the CDR3 is TGTGCCAGCAGTTTTCACGGATTCTCTGGAAACACCATATATTTT. Residues: CASSFHGFSGNTIYF. This chain links TRBV28 with TRBJ1-3; D unclear. Trimming removed 3 bases at V and 0 bases at J, with 9 bases between. Germline V gene data show CDR1 as MDHEN and CDR2 as SYDVKM. CDR3 size: 15 residues.

This clonotype was observed a handful of times. The rearrangement joins TRBV15 to TRBJ1-2, with D unresolved. Trimming shortened V by 3 bases and J by 4 bases, and 12 bases separated the two germline ends. The CDR3 length is 14 residues. CDR1 is LNHNV and CDR2 is YYDKDF in the germline V gene (reference sequence). The DNA of the CDR3 is TGTGCCACCAGCAGTGCCGACAAGACCTATGGCTACACCTTC. Protein product: CATSSADKTYGYTF.

This clonotype has ten or more counts. The V and J genes are TRBV28 and TRBJ1-2; D remains ambiguous. The V and J ends lost 3 bases and 2 bases respectively, with 10 bases between them. The CDR3 spans 14 residues. CDR1 is MDHEN and CDR2 is SYDVKM in the germline V gene. The CDR3 DNA is TGTGCCAGCAGTTTCCACCCTAAGAACTATGGCTACACCTTC. Its protein is CASSFHPKNYGYTF.

This chain connects TRBV28 to TRBJ1-1; possibly TRBD1 for D (5 bases). The V gene lost 3 bases and the J gene lost 4 bases, with 12 bases spanning the gap. From germline, CDR1 is MDHEN and CDR2 SYDVKM. The CDR3 consists of 14 residues. The CDR3 spells CASSFGVGGTEAFF. CDR3 sequence (DNA): TGTGCCAGCAGTTTCGGGGTCGGGGGCACTGAAGCTTTCTTT.

This clonotype was counted ten times or more. The J gene is TRBJ2-5, the V gene TRBV3-1; TRBD2 matches 8 bases. V was clipped by 2 bases and J by 1 base; unmatched bases: 3. This CDR3 contains 15 residues. Germline-derived CDR1 and CDR2 are LGHDT and YNNKEL (reference sequence). CDR3 sequence: CASSQRGGGQETQYF. In DNA form, the CDR3 reads TGTGCCAGCAGCCAACGGGGGGGAGGCCAAGAGACCCAGTACTTC.

Many counts were recorded for this clonotype. This rearrangement joins TRBV12-3 or TRBV12-4 to TRBJ2-3, with D tentatively TRBD2 (6 bases). The CDR3 is 16 amino acids. The V end lost 2 bases, the J end lost 2 bases, and 14 bases lay between the germline ends. As DNA, the CDR3 is TGTGCCAGCAGTTTACGGGGGAGGATAAACACAGATACGCAGTATTTT. Its protein product is CASSLRGRINTDTQYF.

This clonotype was found many times. The chain joins TRBV2 to TRBJ2-1; a weak D match, TRBD1 (6 bases). Trimming left V 6 bases short and J 2 bases short, with 11 bases between. Looked up from germline, CDR1 is SNHLY and CDR2 is FYNNEI. The CDR3 sequence is 14 residues long. This chain's CDR3 is CASRTGLAYNEQFF. The CDR3 nucleotides read TGTGCCAGCAGAACAGGGCTCGCCTACAATGAGCAGTTCTTC.